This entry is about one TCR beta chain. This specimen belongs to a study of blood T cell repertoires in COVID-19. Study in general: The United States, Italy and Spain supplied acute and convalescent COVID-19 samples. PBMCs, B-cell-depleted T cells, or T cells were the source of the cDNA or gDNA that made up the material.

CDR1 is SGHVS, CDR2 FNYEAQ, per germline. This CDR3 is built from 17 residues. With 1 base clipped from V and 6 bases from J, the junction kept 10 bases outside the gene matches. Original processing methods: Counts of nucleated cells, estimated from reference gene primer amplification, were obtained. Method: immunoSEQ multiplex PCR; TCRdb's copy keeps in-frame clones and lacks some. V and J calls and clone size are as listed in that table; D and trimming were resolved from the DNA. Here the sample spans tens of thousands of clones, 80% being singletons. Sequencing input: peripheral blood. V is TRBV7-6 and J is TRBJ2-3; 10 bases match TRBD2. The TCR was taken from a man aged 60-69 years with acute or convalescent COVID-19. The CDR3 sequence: CASSLGLAGDPRDTQYF. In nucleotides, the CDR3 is TGTGCCAGCAGCTTAGGTCTAGCGGGGGACCCGAGGGATACGCAGTATTTT. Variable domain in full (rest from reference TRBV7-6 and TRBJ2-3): GAGVSQSPRYKVTKRGQDVALRCDPISGHVSLYWYRQALGQGPEFLTYFNYEAQQDKSGLPNDRFSAERPEGSISTLTIQRTEQRDSAMYRCASSLGLAGDPRDTQYFGPGTRLTVL.